Listed below are T cell receptor beta chains from one sample, sequenced in a study of control samples from healthy donors and cancer patients. Profiled with immunoSEQ multiplex PCR; TCRdb holds only in-frame clones, not every one. The table lists about 110,000 clones, about nine tenths of them singletons, with about 4.2% in the top ten. Source material: blood. The receptors derive from a human donor in good health. The donor label of this sample is uncertain. Both conserved end residues are part of each CDR3. Each record gives: CDR3 length, J gene, V gene, clone size, D gene, CDR3 DNA, CDR3 protein. The D gene is left open where the match is weak. Expanded clones are given a class, and other clones once, few, many or no size at all.

13,TRBJ1-2,TRBV6-5,.,.,TGTGCCAGCAGTTACGACAGAAACTATGGCTACACCTTC,CASSYDRNYGYTF
14,TRBJ1-1,TRBV6-5,.,.,TGTGCCAGCAGTTACCAGGTGGGACACACTGAAGCTTTCTTT,CASSYQVGHTEAFF
15,TRBJ2-1,TRBV19,.,TRBD1,TGTGCCAGTAGTCCGACGGGACAGTTCTACAATGAGCAGTTCTTC,CASSPTGQFYNEQFF
13,TRBJ1-2,TRBV21-1,.,.,TGTGCCAGCAGCGCTGACACGGGCTATGGCTACACCTTC,CASSADTGYGYTF
16,TRBJ2-3,TRBV3-1/TRBV3-2,.,TRBD2,TGTGCCAGCAGCCCCCACCGGGGGGGTGGGGCAGATACGCAGTATTTT,CASSPHRGGGADTQYF
18,TRBJ1-6,TRBV6-1,.,.,TGTGCCAGCAGTGAACCAGGGCAGGGTGGCTCCTATAATTCACCCCTCCACTTT,CASSEPGQGGSYNSPLHF
13,TRBJ2-1,TRBV2,.,.,TGTGCCAGCAAGCCAGACCACTACAATGAGCAGTTCTTC,CASKPDHYNEQFF
16,TRBJ2-7,TRBV6-1,.,.,TGTGCCAGCAGTGAAGCGGGGGCAGGGTTCACCTACGAGCAGTACTTC,CASSEAGAGFTYEQYF
15,TRBJ1-2,TRBV28,.,.,TGTGCCAGCAGTTGGCGGACAGTATTAACTGATGGCTACACCTTC,CASSWRTVLTDGYTF
11,TRBJ1-2,TRBV2,once,TRBD1,TGTGCCAGCAGTGCACAGGGGTACTACACCTTC,CASSAQGYYTF
18,TRBJ1-2,TRBV4-3,.,.,TGCGCCAGCAGCCAAGATTGGGGGGAGGCAGGAGCTAACTATGGCTACACCTTC,CASSQDWGEAGANYGYTF
18,TRBJ2-1,TRBV30,once,.,TGTGCCTGGAGTGTGCGTATGGGACCCATGAGCTCCTACAATGAGCAGTTCTTC,CAWSVRMGPMSSYNEQFF
14,TRBJ1-4,TRBV5-1,once,.,TGCGCCAGCGCTGCCGGCAGGGGCGGGGAAAAACTGTTTTTT,CASAAGRGGEKLFF
12,TRBJ1-2,TRBV28,.,TRBD1,TGTGCCAGCAAGATACAGGGGTATGGCTACACCTTC,CASKIQGYGYTF
14,TRBJ2-7,TRBV7-9,.,.,TGTGCCAGCAGCTCTTGGGACGGCTCCTACGAGCAGTACTTC,CASSSWDGSYEQYF
14,TRBJ2-2,TRBV2,.,.,TGTGCCAGCGAAATGGATGGCAGCACCGGGGAGCTGTTTTTT,CASEMDGSTGELFF
12,TRBJ1-6,TRBV23-1,.,.,TGCGCCAGCAAAATTTTCAGTTCACCCCTCCACTTT,CASKIFSSPLHF
14,TRBJ1-5,TRBV6-5,.,.,TGTGCCAGCAGTTCCAGGGAAAGCAATCAGCCCCAGCATTTT,CASSSRESNQPQHF
17,TRBJ2-3,TRBV7-2,.,TRBD2,TGTGCCAGCAGCTCCCCTTTAGCGGGGAGAAGCACAGATACGCAGTATTTT,CASSSPLAGRSTDTQYF
13,TRBJ2-1,TRBV2,.,.,TGTGCCAGCAGTGAAGACAGCTACAATGAGCAGTTCTTC,CASSEDSYNEQFF
15,TRBJ2-7,TRBV30,.,TRBD1,TGTGCCTGGAGTCTTTCCGGGACAGGGCCCTACGAGCAGTACTTC,CAWSLSGTGPYEQYF
11,TRBJ2-7,TRBV20-1,once,.,TGCAGTGCTAGAGCGGTCTACGAGCAGTACTTC,CSARAVYEQYF
13,TRBJ1-1,TRBV19,.,.,TGTGCCAGTAGTGTAGGTTTGAACACTGAAGCTTTCTTT,CASSVGLNTEAFF
13,TRBJ2-3,TRBV2,.,.,TGTGCCAGCGAGTCCGAGGTGGCAGATACGCAGTATTTT,CASESEVADTQYF
15,TRBJ2-7,TRBV11-2,.,.,TGTGCCAGCAGCTTAAATCGGCAGGGGTCTTACGAGCAGTACTTC,CASSLNRQGSYEQYF
11,TRBJ1-1,TRBV3-1/TRBV3-2,.,.,TGTGCCAGCAGGGGTAGGGCTGAAGCTTTCTTT,CASRGRAEAFF
16,TRBJ2-3,TRBV11-1,.,TRBD2,TGTGCCAGCAGCTTCGGACTAGCGGGGAGCACAGATACGCAGTATTTT,CASSFGLAGSTDTQYF
15,TRBJ2-1,TRBV7-9,.,.,TGTGCCAGCAGCTTCCCAACGGGACCACACAATGAGCAGTTCTTC,CASSFPTGPHNEQFF
15,TRBJ1-6,TRBV3-1/TRBV3-2,.,TRBD1,TGTGCCAGCAGCCACTTACAGGGGGACAATTCACCCCTCCACTTT,CASSHLQGDNSPLHF
14,TRBJ1-6,TRBV6-2/TRBV6-3,.,.,TGTGCCAGCAGTTTACCGGGACTCTATTCACCCCTCCACTTT,CASSLPGLYSPLHF
14,TRBJ1-6,TRBV14,.,TRBD1,TGTGCCAGCAGCTCGACAGGGGGAAATTCACCCCTCCACTTT,CASSSTGGNSPLHF
13,TRBJ2-7,TRBV2,.,.,TGTGCCAGCAGTGAAATGGGTATCTACGAGCAGTACTTC,CASSEMGIYEQYF
15,TRBJ1-3,TRBV30,once,.,TGTGCCTCCCACCTGGTGGGGTCTACTGGAAACACCATATATTTT,CASHLVGSTGNTIYF
17,TRBJ1-1,TRBV11-2,.,TRBD1,TGTGCCAGCAGCTCAGGGGGCGGCACCCCAATGAACACTGAAGCTTTCTTT,CASSSGGGTPMNTEAFF
14,TRBJ2-1,TRBV6-2/TRBV6-3,.,.,TGTGCCAGCAGTTACGGGGGTTCCTACAATGAGCAGTTCTTC,CASSYGGSYNEQFF
16,TRBJ2-1,TRBV24-1,once,TRBD2,TGTGCCACCAGTGATTTGGCTAGCGGGGGGGCCAATGAGCAGTTCTTC,CATSDLASGGANEQFF
19,TRBJ2-7,TRBV5-1,.,TRBD2,TGCGCCAGCAGCTTGGCCAGTGGTAGCGGGGGGGCCCTATTAGGTGAGCAGTACTTC,CASSLASGSGGALLGEQYF
16,TRBJ2-2,TRBV25-1,.,TRBD1,TGTGCCAGCAGTGGGGGACAGGGGAAGGAACCCGGGGAGCTGTTTTTT,CASSGGQGKEPGELFF
15,TRBJ2-7,TRBV3-1/TRBV3-2,.,.,TGTGCCAGCAGCCGATCCGAAATAGGAGGAGGCGAGCAGTACTTC,CASSRSEIGGGEQYF
16,TRBJ2-2,TRBV18,.,.,TGTGCCAGCTCACCACCGAAGGACAGTAACACCGGGGAGCTGTTTTTT,CASSPPKDSNTGELFF
13,TRBJ2-5,TRBV5-1,.,.,TGCGCCAGCAGCTTGGGCCAGAGAGAGACCCAGTACTTC,CASSLGQRETQYF
16,TRBJ2-3,TRBV6-4,few,.,TGTGCCAGCAGTGCTCGTCCCGGGGGCCCCCCAGATACGCAGTATTTT,CASSARPGGPPDTQYF
16,TRBJ2-5,TRBV12-5,.,.,TGTGCTAGTGGTTTCCCCCCGGGCAGCTTACAAGAGACCCAGTACTTC,CASGFPPGSLQETQYF
14,TRBJ1-4,TRBV27,.,TRBD1,TGTGCCAGCAGTCCCAGGGGGCAGATTGAAAAACTGTTTTTT,CASSPRGQIEKLFF
15,TRBJ2-2,TRBV24-1,.,.,TGTGCCACCAGTGATTTCGCCTTAAACGCCGGGGAGCTGTTTTTT,CATSDFALNAGELFF
12,TRBJ2-3,TRBV5-1,.,.,TGCGCCAGCAGCGTAGGGGAAGATACGCAGTATTTT,CASSVGEDTQYF